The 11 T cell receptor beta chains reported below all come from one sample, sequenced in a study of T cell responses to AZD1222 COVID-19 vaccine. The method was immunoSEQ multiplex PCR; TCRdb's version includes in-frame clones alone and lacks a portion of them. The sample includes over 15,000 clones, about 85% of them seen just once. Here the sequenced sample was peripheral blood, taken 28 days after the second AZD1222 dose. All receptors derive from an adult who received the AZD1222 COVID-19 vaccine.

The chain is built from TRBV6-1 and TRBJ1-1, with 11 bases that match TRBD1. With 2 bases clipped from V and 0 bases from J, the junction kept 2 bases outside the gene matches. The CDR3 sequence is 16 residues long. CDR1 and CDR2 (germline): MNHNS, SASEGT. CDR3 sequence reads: CASSERTGGLNTEAFF. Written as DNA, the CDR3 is TGTGCCAGCAGTGAAAGGACAGGGGGCTTGAACACTGAAGCTTTCTTT.

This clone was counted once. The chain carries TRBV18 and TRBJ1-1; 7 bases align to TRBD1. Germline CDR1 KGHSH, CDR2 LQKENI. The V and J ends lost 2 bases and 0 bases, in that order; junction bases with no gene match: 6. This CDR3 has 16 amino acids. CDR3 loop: CASSPDREYMNTEAFF. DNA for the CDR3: TGTGCCAGCTCACCAGACAGGGAATACATGAACACTGAAGCTTTCTTT.

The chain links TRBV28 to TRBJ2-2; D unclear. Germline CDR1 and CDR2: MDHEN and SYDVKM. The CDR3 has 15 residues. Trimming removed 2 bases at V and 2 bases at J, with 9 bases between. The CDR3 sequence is CASSLPERNTGELFF. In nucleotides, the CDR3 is TGTGCCAGCAGTTTACCGGAGCGTAACACCGGGGAGCTGTTTTTT.

CDR3 amino acids: CASSEGQGAQQYF. The CDR3 coding sequence is TGTGCCAGCAGTGAGGGACAGGGGGCCCAGCAGTACTTC. The V and J genes are TRBV6-4 and TRBJ2-7; 12 nucleotides agree with TRBD1. V was pared by 3 bases and J by 8 bases, with 2 bases of the junction left unmatched. The CDR3 loop spans 13 amino acids. Germline V lookup: CDR1 MRHNA, CDR2 SNTAGT.

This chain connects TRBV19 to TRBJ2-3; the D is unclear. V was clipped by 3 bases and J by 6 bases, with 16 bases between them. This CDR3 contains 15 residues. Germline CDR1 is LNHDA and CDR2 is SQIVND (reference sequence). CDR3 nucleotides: TGTGCCAGTAGTATGTCGGCACGATCCCGGGATACGCAGTATTTT. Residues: CASSMSARSRDTQYF.

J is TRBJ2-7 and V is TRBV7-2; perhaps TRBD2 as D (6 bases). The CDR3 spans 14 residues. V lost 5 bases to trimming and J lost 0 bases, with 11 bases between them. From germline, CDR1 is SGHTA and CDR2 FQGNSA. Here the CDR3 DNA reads TGTGCCAGCAGCAGGAACGGGGGCTCCTACGAGCAGTACTTC. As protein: CASSRNGGSYEQYF.

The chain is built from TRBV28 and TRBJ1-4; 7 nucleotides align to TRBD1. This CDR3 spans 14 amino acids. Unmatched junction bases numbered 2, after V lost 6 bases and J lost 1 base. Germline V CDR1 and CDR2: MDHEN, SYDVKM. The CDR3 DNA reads TGTGCCAGCAGCCCAGGGGGAACTAATGAAAAACTGTTTTTT. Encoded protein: CASSPGGTNEKLFF. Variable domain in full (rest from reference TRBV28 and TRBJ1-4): DVKVTQSSRYLVKRTGEKVFLECVQDMDHENMFWYRQDPGLGLRLIYFSYDVKMKEKGDIPEGYSVSREKKERFSLILESASTNQTSMYLCASSPGGTNEKLFFGSGTQLSVL.

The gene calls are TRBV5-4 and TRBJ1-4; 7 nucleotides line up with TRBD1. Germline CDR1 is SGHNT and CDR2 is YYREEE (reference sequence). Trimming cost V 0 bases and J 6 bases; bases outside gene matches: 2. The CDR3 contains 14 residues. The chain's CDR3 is CASSLARGDEKLFF. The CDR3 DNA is TGTGCCAGCAGCTTGGCCAGGGGGGATGAAAAACTGTTTTTT.

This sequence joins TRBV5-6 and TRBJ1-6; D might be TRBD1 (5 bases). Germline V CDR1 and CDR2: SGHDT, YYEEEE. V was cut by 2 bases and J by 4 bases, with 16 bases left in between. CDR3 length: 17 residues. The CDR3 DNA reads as TGTGCCAGCAGCTTCGGGCAGGGCGTCGAATATAATTCACCCCTCCACTTT. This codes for CASSFGQGVEYNSPLHF. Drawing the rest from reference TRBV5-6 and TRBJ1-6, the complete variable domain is DAGVTQSPTHLIKTRGQQVTLRCSPKSGHDTVSWYQQALGQGPQFIFQYYEEEERQRGNFPDRFSGHQFPNYSSELNVNALLLGDSALYLCASSFGQGVEYNSPLHFGNGTRLTVT.

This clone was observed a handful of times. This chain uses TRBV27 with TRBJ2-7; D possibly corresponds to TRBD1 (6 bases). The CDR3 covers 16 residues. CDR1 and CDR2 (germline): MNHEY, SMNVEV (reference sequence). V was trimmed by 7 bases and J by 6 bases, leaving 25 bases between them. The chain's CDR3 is CASIKTGSGQSSEQYF. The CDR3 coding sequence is TGTGCCAGCATCAAAACTGGGTCGGGACAATCAAGCGAGCAGTACTTC.

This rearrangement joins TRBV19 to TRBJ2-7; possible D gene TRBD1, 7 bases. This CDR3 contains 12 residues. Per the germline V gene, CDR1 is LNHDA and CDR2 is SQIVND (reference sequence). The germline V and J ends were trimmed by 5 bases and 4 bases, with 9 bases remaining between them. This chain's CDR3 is CASSPGGYEQYF. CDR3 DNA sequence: TGTGCCAGTAGTCCAGGGGGGTACGAGCAGTACTTC.